The T cell receptor beta chain described here comes from a study of blood T cell repertoires in COVID-19. The table came from immunoSEQ multiplex PCR; TCRdb's copy has only in-frame clones and leaves some out. The sample consists of about 57,000 clones, around 80% of them appearing once. The V end was cut by 1 base, the J end by 4 bases, with 14 bases between. Germline lookup yields CDR1 SGDLS and CDR2 YYNGEE. The CDR3 length is 15 residues. This TCR was recovered from a human donor in a cohort sampled during active COVID-19. The chain has TRBV9 and TRBJ1-2; the D gene is possibly TRBD1 (6 bases). Sequenced: peripheral blood. This CDR3 is CASSVTGFNLYGYTF. CDR3 in DNA: TGTGCCAGCAGCGTAACAGGGTTTAACCTCTATGGCTACACCTTC.